This is a list of T cell receptor beta chains from one sample in a study of T cells in Graves' hyperthyroidism and ophthalmopathy. Via MiXCR, TCRdb re-called the multiplex PCR reads, giving one row per CDR3 protein. The table shows 370,000 or so distinct CDR3 sequences, with 25% occurring only once. Sequencing was performed on blood. These receptors originate from a man over 45 with Graves' hyperthyroidism. Both conserved end residues are part of each CDR3. A D gene is named only where the DNA matches it firmly. Size is omitted from some rows. Given values are once, few, many or a class for expanded clones.

clone_size	v_call	j_call	cdr3_length	d_call	cdr3_aa	cdr3_nt
few	TRBV4-2	TRBJ2-1	15	TRBD2	CASSPTSGRVGEQFF	TGTGCCAGCAGCCCCACTAGCGGGAGGGTGGGTGAGCAGTTCTTC
few	TRBV5-1	TRBJ2-5	15	-	CASSLFSSGQETQYF	TGCGCCAGCAGCTTGTTTTCGAGCGGACAAGAGACCCAGTACTTC
-	TRBV2	TRBJ1-4	13	-	CASSPGLGGKLFF	TGTGCCAGCAGCCCCGGACTGGGGGGAAAACTGTTTTTT
many	TRBV27	TRBJ2-1	14	TRBD1	CASSLYQGAREQFF	TGTGCCAGCAGTTTGTATCAGGGGGCGCGTGAGCAGTTCTTC
many	TRBV20-1	TRBJ1-2	15	-	CSARDPGGTYYGYTF	TGCAGTGCTAGAGATCCGGGCGGGACCTACTATGGCTACACCTTC
few	TRBV29-1	TRBJ1-1	12	-	CSVAPGVTEAFF	TGCAGCGTTGCCCCAGGGGTAACTGAAGCTTTCTTT
many	TRBV6-5	TRBJ2-7	14	TRBD1	CASSYSTGGYEQYF	TGTGCCAGCAGTTACTCGACAGGGGGTTACGAGCAGTACTTC
-	TRBV5-1	TRBJ2-5	14	-	CASSFGGQWETQYF	TGCGCCAGCAGCTTTGGCGGACAGTGGGAGACCCAGTACTTC
-	TRBV10-3	TRBJ2-1	14	-	CAISLGDSSDEQFF	TGTGCCATCAGTTTGGGGGACTCATCAGATGAGCAGTTCTTC
few	TRBV12-3/TRBV12-4	TRBJ2-2	14	-	CASSFRQRSRELFF	TGTGCCAGCAGTTTTAGACAGAGGAGCCGGGAGCTGTTTTTT
-	TRBV6-1	TRBJ1-1	15	TRBD1	CASSATGAVVSEAFF	TGTGCCAGCAGTGCGACAGGGGCGGTGGTCTCTGAAGCTTTCTTT
many	TRBV20-1	TRBJ2-5	11	-	CSAKSGETQYF	TGCAGTGCTAAATCGGGGGAGACCCAGTACTTC
-	TRBV7-3	TRBJ1-1	12	-	CASSLGEGEAFF	TGTGCCAGCAGCCTGGGTGAGGGAGAAGCTTTCTTT
-	TRBV6-5	TRBJ1-2	16	-	CASSYSRREVYYGYTF	TGTGCCAGCAGTTACTCGAGAAGGGAGGTTTACTATGGCTACACCTTC
-	TRBV11-2	TRBJ2-3	14	-	CASSLVVASDTQYF	TGTGCCAGCAGCTTAGTAGTGGCATCAGATACGCAGTATTTT
-	TRBV20-1	TRBJ2-2	16	TRBD2	CSAAGTSGRRTGELFF	TGCAGTGCTGCCGGGACTAGCGGGAGACGGACCGGGGAGCTGTTTTTT
-	TRBV2	TRBJ2-7	17	TRBD1	CASRPEIFGTGWHEQYF	TGTGCCAGCAGACCCGAGATTTTCGGGACAGGGTGGCACGAGCAGTACTTC
-	TRBV2	TRBJ2-5	12	-	CASSDSRETQYF	TGTGCCAGCAGCGACTCGAGGGAGACCCAGTACTTC
many	TRBV7-8	TRBJ2-3	14	-	CASSYRTEADTQYF	TGTGCCAGCAGCTATCGGACGGAGGCAGATACGCAGTATTTT
few	TRBV7-9	TRBJ1-2	16	-	CASSSYNGNSNYGYTF	TGTGCCAGCAGCTCCTACAACGGGAATTCTAACTATGGCTACACCTTC
many	TRBV7-2	TRBJ2-1	16	-	CASSLVSGLGLNEQFF	TGTGCCAGCAGCTTAGTTTCAGGGTTGGGTTTGAATGAGCAGTTCTTC
many	TRBV11-2	TRBJ2-3	12	-	CASTLTSDTQYF	TGTGCCAGCACCTTGACTTCAGATACGCAGTATTTT
few	TRBV5-1	TRBJ2-1	13	TRBD2	CASSSAGEGEQFF	TGCGCCAGCAGCTCCGCGGGGGAAGGTGAGCAGTTCTTC
few	TRBV7-9	TRBJ1-1	16	-	CASSTGVTGLNTEAFF	TGTGCCAGCAGCACCGGCGTAACGGGATTGAACACTGAAGCTTTCTTT
few	TRBV7-6	TRBJ2-1	16	-	CASSLADSTPYNEQFF	TGTGCCAGCAGCTTAGCCGACTCCACCCCCTACAATGAGCAGTTCTTC
few	TRBV29-1	TRBJ1-1	13	-	CSVEDGGYTEAFF	TGCAGCGTTGAAGACGGGGGGTACACTGAAGCTTTCTTT
many	TRBV7-2	TRBJ1-5	14	-	CASSFAGQGQPQHF	TGTGCCAGCAGCTTTGCAGGGCAAGGTCAGCCCCAGCATTTT
few	TRBV12-3/TRBV12-4	TRBJ2-1	15	-	CASSLSGLIYNEQFF	TGTGCCAGCAGTTTATCGGGACTGATCTACAATGAGCAGTTCTTC